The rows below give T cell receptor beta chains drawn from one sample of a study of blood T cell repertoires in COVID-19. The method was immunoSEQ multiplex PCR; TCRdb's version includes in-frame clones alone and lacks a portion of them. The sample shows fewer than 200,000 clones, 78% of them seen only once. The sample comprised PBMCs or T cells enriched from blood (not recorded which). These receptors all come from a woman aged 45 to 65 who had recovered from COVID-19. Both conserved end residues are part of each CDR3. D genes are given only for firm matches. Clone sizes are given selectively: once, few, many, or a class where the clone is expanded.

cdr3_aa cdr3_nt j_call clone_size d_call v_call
CASSSPGQGRTEAFF TGTGCCAGCAGCTCACCGGGACAGGGGAGGACTGAAGCTTTCTTT TRBJ1-1 . TRBD1 TRBV7-9
CASSPRTSGSTGRDTQYF TGCGCCAGCAGCCCGCGGACTAGCGGGTCCACGGGGAGAGATACGCAGTATTTT TRBJ2-3 . TRBD2 TRBV5-1
CATSDRDRGAYGYTF TGTGCCACCAGTGATCGGGACAGGGGGGCCTATGGCTACACCTTC TRBJ1-2 . TRBD1 TRBV24-1
CSASDGYGYTF TGCAGTGCGAGCGACGGCTATGGCTACACCTTC TRBJ1-2 . . TRBV20-1
CASAPRGGETDTQYF TGTGCCAGCGCCCCCCGAGGGGGCGAGACAGATACGCAGTATTTT TRBJ2-3 . TRBD1 TRBV6-5
CASSETGVFGGYTF TGTGCCAGCAGCGAGACCGGGGTTTTTGGTGGCTACACCTTC TRBJ1-2 . . TRBV3-1/TRBV3-2
CSVVAGGQETQYF TGCAGCGTTGTAGCGGGAGGACAAGAGACCCAGTACTTC TRBJ2-5 . TRBD2 TRBV29-1
CAMRTEANYGYTF TGTGCCATGAGGACTGAGGCCAACTATGGCTACACCTTC TRBJ1-2 once . TRBV10-3
CASSPESSGLAGTQYF TGTGCCAGCAGCCCGGAGAGTAGCGGGCTGGCAGGTACGCAGTATTTT TRBJ2-3 . TRBD2 TRBV7-6
CASSQEYQGSYGYTF TGTGCCAGCAGCCAAGAGTACCAAGGGAGCTATGGCTACACCTTC TRBJ1-2 few . TRBV4-2
CASTSDTEIEQYF TGTGCCAGCACCTCGGACACGGAGATCGAGCAGTACTTC TRBJ2-7 . . TRBV28
CASSLRLVAEQFF TGTGCCAGCAGTTTACGACTAGTGGCTGAGCAGTTCTTC TRBJ2-1 . . TRBV27
CAITEGGTDTQYF TGTGCCATCACGGAGGGTGGCACAGATACGCAGTATTTT TRBJ2-3 . . TRBV10-3
CASSLNTGQSPLHF TGTGCCAGCAGCTTGAACACCGGACAATCACCCCTCCACTTT TRBJ1-6 . . TRBV5-5
CASSLGGRGFNEQFF TGTGCCAGCAGCTTAGGTGGGAGAGGCTTCAATGAGCAGTTCTTC TRBJ2-1 . . TRBV7-8
CASANSGPSHEQYF TGTGCCAGTGCCAATAGCGGTCCCTCCCACGAGCAGTACTTC TRBJ2-7 . . TRBV19